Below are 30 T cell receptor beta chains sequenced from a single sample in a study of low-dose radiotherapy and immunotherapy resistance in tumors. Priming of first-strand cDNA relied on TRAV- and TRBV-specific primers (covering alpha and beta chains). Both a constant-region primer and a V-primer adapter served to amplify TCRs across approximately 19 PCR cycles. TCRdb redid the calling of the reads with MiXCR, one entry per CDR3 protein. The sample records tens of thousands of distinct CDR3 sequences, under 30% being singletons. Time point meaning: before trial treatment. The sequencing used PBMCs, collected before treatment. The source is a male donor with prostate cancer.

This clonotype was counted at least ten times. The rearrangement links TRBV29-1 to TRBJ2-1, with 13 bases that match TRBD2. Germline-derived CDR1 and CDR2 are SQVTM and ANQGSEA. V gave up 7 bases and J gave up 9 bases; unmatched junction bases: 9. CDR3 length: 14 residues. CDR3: CSARTSGRFGEQFF. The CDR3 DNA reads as TGCAGCGCCAGGACTAGCGGGAGATTCGGTGAGCAGTTCTTC.

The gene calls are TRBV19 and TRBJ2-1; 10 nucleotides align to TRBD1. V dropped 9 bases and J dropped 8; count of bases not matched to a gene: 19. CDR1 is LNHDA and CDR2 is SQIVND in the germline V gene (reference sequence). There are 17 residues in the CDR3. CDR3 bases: TGTGCCAGCTCTACCCTCCGGACAGGGGGTCGGGTGGATGAGCAGTTCTTC. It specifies CASSTLRTGGRVDEQFF.

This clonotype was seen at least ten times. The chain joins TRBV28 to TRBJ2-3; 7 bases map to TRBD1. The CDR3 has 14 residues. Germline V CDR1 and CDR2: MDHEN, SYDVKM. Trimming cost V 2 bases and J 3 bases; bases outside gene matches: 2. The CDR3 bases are TGTGCCAGCAGTTTAACACAGGGGACAGATACGCAGTATTTT. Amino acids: CASSLTQGTDTQYF.

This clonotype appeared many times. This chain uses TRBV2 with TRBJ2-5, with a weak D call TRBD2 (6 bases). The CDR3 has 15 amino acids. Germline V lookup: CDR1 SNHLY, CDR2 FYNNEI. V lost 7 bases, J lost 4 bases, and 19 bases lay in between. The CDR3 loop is CASTVTRDSGETQYF. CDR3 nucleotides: TGTGCCAGCACAGTGACCAGGGATAGCGGAGAGACCCAGTACTTC. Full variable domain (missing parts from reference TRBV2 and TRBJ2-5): EPEVTQTPSHQVTQMGQEVILRCVPISNHLYFYWYRQILGQKVEFLVSFYNNEISEKSEIFDDQFSVERPDGSNFTLKIRSTKLEDSAMYFCASTVTRDSGETQYFGPGTRLLVL.

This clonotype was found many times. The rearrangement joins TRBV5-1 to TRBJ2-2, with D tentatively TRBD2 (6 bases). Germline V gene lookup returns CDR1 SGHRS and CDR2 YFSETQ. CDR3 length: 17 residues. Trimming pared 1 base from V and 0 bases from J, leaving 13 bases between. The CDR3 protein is CASSLLGGTANTGELFF. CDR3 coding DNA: TGCGCCAGCAGCTTGTTGGGCGGGACTGCGAACACCGGGGAGCTGTTTTTT.

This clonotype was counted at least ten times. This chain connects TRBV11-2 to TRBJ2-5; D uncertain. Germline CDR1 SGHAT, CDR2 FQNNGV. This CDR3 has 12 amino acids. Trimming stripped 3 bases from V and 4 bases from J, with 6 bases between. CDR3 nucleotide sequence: TGTGCCAGCAGCTTGGTAACAGAGACCCAGTACTTC. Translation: CASSLVTETQYF.

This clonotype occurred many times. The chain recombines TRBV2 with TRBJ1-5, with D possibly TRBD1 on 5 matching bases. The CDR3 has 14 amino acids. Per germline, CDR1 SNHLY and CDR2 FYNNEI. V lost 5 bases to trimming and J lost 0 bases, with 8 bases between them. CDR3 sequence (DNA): TGTGCCAGCAGTACGGGGGTTAGCAATCAGCCCCAGCATTTT. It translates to CASSTGVSNQPQHF.

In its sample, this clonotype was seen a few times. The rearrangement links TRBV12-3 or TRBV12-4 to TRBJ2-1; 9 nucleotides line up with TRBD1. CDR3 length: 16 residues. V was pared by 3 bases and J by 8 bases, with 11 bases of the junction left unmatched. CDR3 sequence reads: CASSFILGQGGDEQFF. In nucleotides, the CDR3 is TGTGCCAGCAGTTTTATTCTGGGACAGGGAGGCGATGAGCAGTTCTTC.

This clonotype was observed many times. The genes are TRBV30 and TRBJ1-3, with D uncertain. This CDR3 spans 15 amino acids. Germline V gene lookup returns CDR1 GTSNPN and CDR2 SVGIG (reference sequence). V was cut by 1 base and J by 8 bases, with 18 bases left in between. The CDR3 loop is CAWSGEGMAVDTIYF. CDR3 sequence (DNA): TGTGCCTGGAGTGGGGAAGGGATGGCGGTCGACACCATATATTTT.

The CDR3 DNA is TGTGCCAGCAGTTTATCTGCAGAGACAGCCACACAGGGCTACGAGCAGTACTTC. Translated, it gives CASSLSAETATQGYEQYF. This chain joins TRBV28 and TRBJ2-7, with D tentatively TRBD1 (6 bases). CDR1 MDHEN and CDR2 SYDVKM come from the germline V gene. The CDR3 totals 18 residues. The V end lost 1 base, the J end lost 3 bases, and 22 bases lay between the germline ends.

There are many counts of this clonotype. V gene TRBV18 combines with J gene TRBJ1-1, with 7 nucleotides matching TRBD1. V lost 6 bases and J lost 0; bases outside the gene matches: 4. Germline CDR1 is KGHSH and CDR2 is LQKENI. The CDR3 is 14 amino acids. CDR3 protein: CASSPDRLNTEAFF. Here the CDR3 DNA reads TGTGCCAGCTCCCCGGACAGGTTGAACACTGAAGCTTTCTTT.

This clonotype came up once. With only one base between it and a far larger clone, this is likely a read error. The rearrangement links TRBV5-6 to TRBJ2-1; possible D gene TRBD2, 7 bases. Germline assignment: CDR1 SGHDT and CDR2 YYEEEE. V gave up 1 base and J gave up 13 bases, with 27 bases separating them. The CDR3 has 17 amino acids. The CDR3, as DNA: TGTGCCAGCAGCTTGAAAAGGGAATGGCGGGGGCAAGAGACCCAGTTCTTC. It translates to CASSLKREWRGQETQFF.

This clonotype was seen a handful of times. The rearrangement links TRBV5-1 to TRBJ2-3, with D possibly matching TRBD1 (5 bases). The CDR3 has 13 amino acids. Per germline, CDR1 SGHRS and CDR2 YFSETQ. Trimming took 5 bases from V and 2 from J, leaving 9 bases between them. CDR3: CASSSGFTDTQYF. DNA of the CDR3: TGCGCCAGCAGTTCAGGGTTCACAGATACGCAGTATTTT. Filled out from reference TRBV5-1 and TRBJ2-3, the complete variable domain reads KAGVTQTPRYLIKTRGQQVTLSCSPISGHRSVSWYQQTPGQGLQFLFEYFSETQRNKGNFPGRFSGRQFSNSRSEMNVSTLELGDSALYLCASSSGFTDTQYFGPGTRLTVL.

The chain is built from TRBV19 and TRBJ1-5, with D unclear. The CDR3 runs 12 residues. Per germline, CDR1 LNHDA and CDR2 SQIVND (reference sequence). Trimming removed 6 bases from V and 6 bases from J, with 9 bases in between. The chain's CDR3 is CASRPDGQPQHF. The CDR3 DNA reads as TGTGCCAGTAGACCGGACGGTCAGCCCCAGCATTTT.

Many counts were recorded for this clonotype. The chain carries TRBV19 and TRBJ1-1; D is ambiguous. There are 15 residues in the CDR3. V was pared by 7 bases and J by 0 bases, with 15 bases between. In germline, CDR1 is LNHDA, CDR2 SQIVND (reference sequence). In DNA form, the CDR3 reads TGTGCCAGTACCAATGCTGTGACGGTGAACACTGAAGCTTTCTTT. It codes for CASTNAVTVNTEAFF.

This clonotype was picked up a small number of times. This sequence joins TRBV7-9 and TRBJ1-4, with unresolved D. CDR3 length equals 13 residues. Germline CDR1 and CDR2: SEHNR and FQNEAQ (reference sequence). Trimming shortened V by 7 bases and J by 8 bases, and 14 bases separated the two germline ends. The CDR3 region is CASTMRVDEKLFF. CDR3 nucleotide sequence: TGTGCCAGCACCATGCGGGTGGACGAAAAACTGTTTTTT.

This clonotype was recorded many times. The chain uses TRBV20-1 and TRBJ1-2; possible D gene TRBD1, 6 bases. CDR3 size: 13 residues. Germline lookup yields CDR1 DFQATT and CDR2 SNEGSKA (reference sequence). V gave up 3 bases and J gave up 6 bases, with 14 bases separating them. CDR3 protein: CSASSTGIHGYTF. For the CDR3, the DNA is TGCAGTGCTAGCTCAACAGGGATACATGGCTACACCTTC.

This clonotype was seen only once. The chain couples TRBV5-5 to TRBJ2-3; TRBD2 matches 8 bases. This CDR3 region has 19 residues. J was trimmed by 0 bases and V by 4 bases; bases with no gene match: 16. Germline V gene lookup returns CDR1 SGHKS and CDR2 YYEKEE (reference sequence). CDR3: CASSRPFAGGLRSTDTQYF. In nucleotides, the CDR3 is TGTGCCAGCAGCCGACCATTCGCGGGGGGCCTACGTAGCACAGATACGCAGTATTTT.

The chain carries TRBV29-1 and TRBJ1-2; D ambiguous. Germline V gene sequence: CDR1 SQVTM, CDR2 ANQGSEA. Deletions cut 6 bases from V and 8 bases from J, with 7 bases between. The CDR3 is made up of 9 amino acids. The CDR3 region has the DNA TGCAGCGTGGATAGGGGCTACACCTTC. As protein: CSVDRGYTF.

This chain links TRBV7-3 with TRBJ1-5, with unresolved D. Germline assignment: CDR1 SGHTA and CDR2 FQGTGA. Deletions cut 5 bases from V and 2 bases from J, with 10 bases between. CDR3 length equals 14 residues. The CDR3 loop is CASSQSGGNQPQHF. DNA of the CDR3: TGTGCCAGCAGCCAAAGTGGGGGCAATCAGCCCCAGCATTTT. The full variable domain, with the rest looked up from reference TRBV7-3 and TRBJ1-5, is GAGVSQTPSNKVTEKGKYVELRCDPISGHTALYWYRQSLGQGPEFLIYFQGTGAADDSGLPNDRFFAVRPEGSVSTLKIQRTERGDSAVYLCASSQSGGNQPQHFGDGTRLSIL.

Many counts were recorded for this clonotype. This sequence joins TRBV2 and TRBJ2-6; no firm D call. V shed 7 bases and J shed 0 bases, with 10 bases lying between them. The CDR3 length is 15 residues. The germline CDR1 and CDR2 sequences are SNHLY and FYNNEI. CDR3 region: CASTAQLSGANVLTF. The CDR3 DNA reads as TGTGCCAGCACAGCCCAACTCTCTGGGGCCAACGTCCTGACTTTC.

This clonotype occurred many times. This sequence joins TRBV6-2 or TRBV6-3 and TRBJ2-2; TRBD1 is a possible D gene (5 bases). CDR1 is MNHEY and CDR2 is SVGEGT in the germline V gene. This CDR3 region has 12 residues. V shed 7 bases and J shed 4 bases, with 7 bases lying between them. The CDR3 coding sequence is TGTGCCAGCACGGACACCACCGGGGAGCTGTTTTTT. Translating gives CASTDTTGELFF.

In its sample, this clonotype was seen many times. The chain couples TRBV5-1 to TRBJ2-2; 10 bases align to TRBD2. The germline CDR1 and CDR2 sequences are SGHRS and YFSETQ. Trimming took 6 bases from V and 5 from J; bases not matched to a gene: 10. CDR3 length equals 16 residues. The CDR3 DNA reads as TGCGCCAGCACCCCCAGTCCGGGACTAGCGACCGGGGAGCTGTTTTTT. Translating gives CASTPSPGLATGELFF.

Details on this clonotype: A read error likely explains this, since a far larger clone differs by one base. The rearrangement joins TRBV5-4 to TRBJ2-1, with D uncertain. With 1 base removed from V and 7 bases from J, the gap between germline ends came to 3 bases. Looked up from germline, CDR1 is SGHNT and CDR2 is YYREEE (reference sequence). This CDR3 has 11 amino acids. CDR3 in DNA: TGTGCCAGCAGCTTGAATAATGAGCAGTTCTTC. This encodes CASSLNNEQFF.

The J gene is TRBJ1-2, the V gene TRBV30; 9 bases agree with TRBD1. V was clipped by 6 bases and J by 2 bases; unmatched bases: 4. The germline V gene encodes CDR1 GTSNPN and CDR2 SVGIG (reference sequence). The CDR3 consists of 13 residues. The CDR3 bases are TGTGCCTGCCGGGACAGGGCGAACTATGGCTACACCTTC. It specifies CACRDRANYGYTF.

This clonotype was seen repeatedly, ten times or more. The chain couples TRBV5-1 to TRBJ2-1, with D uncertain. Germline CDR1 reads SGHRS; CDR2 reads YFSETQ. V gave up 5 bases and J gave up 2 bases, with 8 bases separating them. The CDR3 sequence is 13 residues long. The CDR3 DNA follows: TGCGCCAGCAGGGAAAAAGCCTACAATGAGCAGTTCTTC. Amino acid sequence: CASREKAYNEQFF.

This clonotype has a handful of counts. Here the CDR3 DNA reads TGTGCCAGCAGCTTAGAACAGACAAATGAAAAACTGTTTTTT. The encoded protein is CASSLEQTNEKLFF. This sequence joins TRBV13 and TRBJ1-4; no definite D call. This CDR3 has 14 residues. V lost 1 base and J lost 5, with 8 bases in between. Germline V gene data show CDR1 as PRHDT and CDR2 as FYEKMQ (reference sequence). Drawing the rest from reference TRBV13 and TRBJ1-4, the complete variable domain is AAGVIQSPRHLIKEKRETATLKCYPIPRHDTVYWYQQGPGQDPQFLISFYEKMQSDKGSIPDRFSAQQFSDYHSELNMSSLELGDSALYFCASSLEQTNEKLFFGSGTQLSVL.

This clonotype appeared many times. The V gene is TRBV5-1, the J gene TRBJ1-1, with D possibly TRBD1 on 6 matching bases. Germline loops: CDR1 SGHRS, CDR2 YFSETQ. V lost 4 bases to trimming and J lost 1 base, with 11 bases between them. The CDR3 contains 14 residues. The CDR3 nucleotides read TGCGCCAGCAGCCCCGGACAGCCGAACACTGAAGCTTTCTTT. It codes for CASSPGQPNTEAFF.

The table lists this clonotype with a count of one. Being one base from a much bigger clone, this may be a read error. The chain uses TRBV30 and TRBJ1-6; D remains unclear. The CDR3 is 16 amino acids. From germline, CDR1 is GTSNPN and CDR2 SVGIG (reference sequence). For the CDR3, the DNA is TGTGCCGGGAGTGTAAAAACCGGACTGACTAATTCACCCCTCCACTTT. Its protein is CAGSVKTGLTNSPLHF.

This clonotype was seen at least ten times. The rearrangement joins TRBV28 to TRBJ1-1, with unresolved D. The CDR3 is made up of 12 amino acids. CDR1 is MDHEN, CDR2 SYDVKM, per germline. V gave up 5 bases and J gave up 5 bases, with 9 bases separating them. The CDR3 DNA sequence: TGTGCCAGCAGTCCGCGAATAACTGAAGCTTTCTTT. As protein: CASSPRITEAFF.